This TCR beta chain stems from a study of cytomegalovirus exposure and HLA in healthy donors. There are 14 residues in the CDR3. V lost 5 bases to trimming and J lost 8 bases; unmatched junction nucleotides: 9. Germline values: CDR1 MNHEY, CDR2 SVGAGI. General observations from the study: Generally TCR sequences proved uncommon, though certain public TCRs appeared in numerous donors.

Worth noting for this clone: Its specificity is not known.

TCRdb keeps only in-frame clones here, not all; method: immunoSEQ multiplex PCR. This sample carries 90,000 or so clones, roughly 96% of them seen once, and the ten largest clones take 0.6% to 0.85%. Input material: PBMCs. The rearrangement links TRBV6-5 to TRBJ2-1, with 7 bases fitting TRBD2. The source of this sequence is a man aged 18 to 35 in good health and CMV-seronegative. The CDR3 loop is CASSPRTGRDEQFF. The CDR3 DNA reads TGTGCCAGCAGTCCCCGGACGGGGAGGGATGAGCAGTTCTTC.